The 11 T cell receptor beta chains presented below share a single source sample, sequenced in a study of shared clonotypes between healthy human individuals. Sequencing used immunoSEQ multiplex PCR; TCRdb keeps in-frame clones, though not all of them. The top ten clones hold approximately 1.5% of a sample with some 900,000 clones, 76% of them seen once. The specimen sequenced was memory CD4+ T cells sorted from blood. Subset described: CD45RA-negative fraction. The receptors shown here come from a man younger than 30 in good health.

The gene calls are TRBV15 and TRBJ1-2; 7 bases line up with TRBD1. CDR3 length: 14 amino acids. Trimming took 4 bases from V and 6 from J; bases not matched to a gene: 8. Germline V gene data show CDR1 as LNHNV and CDR2 as YYDKDF (reference sequence). The CDR3 here is CATSKRQGPNGYTF. As DNA, the CDR3 is TGTGCCACCAGCAAAAGACAGGGACCGAATGGCTACACCTTC.

V usage is TRBV6-1 and J usage is TRBJ1-2; D ambiguous. Germline V CDR1 and CDR2: MNHNS, SASEGT. Deletions cut 5 bases from V and 6 bases from J, with 4 bases between. The CDR3 runs to 10 residues. The CDR3 sequence is CASSIHGYTF. In DNA form, the CDR3 reads TGTGCCAGCAGTATCCATGGCTACACCTTC.

The chain couples TRBV7-8 to TRBJ2-1, with D possibly matching TRBD1 (5 bases). The CDR3 consists of 14 residues. Trimming removed 1 base at V and 6 bases at J, with 10 bases between. Germline V gene data show CDR1 as SGHVS and CDR2 as FQNEAQ. CDR3 region: CASSLVDSGNEQFF. CDR3 nucleotides: TGTGCCAGCAGCTTAGTTGACAGTGGCAATGAGCAGTTCTTC.

The rearrangement links TRBV19 to TRBJ2-1; 11 nucleotides agree with TRBD1. The junction had 11 bases not matched to a gene; V was cut back by 4 bases and J by 9 bases. Germline loops: CDR1 LNHDA, CDR2 SQIVND (reference sequence). This CDR3 comprises 16 residues. The CDR3 reads CASSTRDRGYFGEQFF. The CDR3 coding sequence is TGTGCCAGTAGTACGAGGGACAGGGGGTATTTTGGTGAGCAGTTCTTC.

The V and J genes are TRBV30 and TRBJ2-5; D not certain. Per germline, CDR1 GTSNPN and CDR2 SVGIG (reference sequence). With 8 bases removed from V and 4 bases from J, the gap between germline ends came to 20 bases. The CDR3 is 14 residues long. This chain's CDR3 is CALRRTPLAETQYF. The CDR3 coding sequence is TGTGCCCTTCGGCGGACCCCTTTAGCAGAGACCCAGTACTTC.

The chain links TRBV10-3 to TRBJ1-3; D is ambiguous. From germline, CDR1 is ENHRY and CDR2 SYGVKD. V was cut by 4 bases and J by 0 bases, with 10 bases left in between. This CDR3 has 15 amino acids. CDR3 residues: CAISVSGSSGNTIYF. DNA for the CDR3: TGTGCCATCAGTGTCTCTGGGTCCTCTGGAAACACCATATATTTT.

This clone turned up a few times. The gene calls are TRBV5-1 and TRBJ2-7, with TRBD2 matching over 8 bases. CDR3 length: 14 amino acids. V shed 6 bases, J shed 4 bases, and the junction held 9 bases outside the gene matches. Germline loops: CDR1 SGHRS, CDR2 YFSETQ. Here the CDR3 reads CASMVTAGVYEQYF. CDR3 coding DNA: TGCGCCAGCATGGTTACAGCGGGAGTATACGAGCAGTACTTC.

The chain combines TRBV29-1 with TRBJ2-3; 7 nucleotides match TRBD1. V shed 5 bases and J 2 bases; nucleotides not matched to a gene: 4. Germline V gene data show CDR1 as SQVTM and CDR2 as ANQGSEA. The CDR3 is made up of 13 amino acids. CDR3: CSVRGTVTDTQYF. DNA of the CDR3: TGCAGCGTTCGTGGGACAGTCACAGATACGCAGTATTTT.

The chain combines TRBV10-1 with TRBJ1-1, with D maybe TRBD1 (5 bases). Germline V lookup: CDR1 WNHNN, CDR2 SYGVQD (reference sequence). The CDR3 runs 15 residues. The V end lost 4 bases, the J end lost 1 base, and 13 bases lay between the germline ends. The CDR3 nucleotides read TGCGCCAGCAGTGGTGCAGGGACGAAGAACACTGAAGCTTTCTTT. It yields the protein CASSGAGTKNTEAFF.

The rearrangement uses TRBV6-1 and TRBJ2-1; 7 bases agree with TRBD1. Germline V lookup: CDR1 MNHNS, CDR2 SASEGT. The J segment lost 0 bases and the V segment lost 2 bases, leaving 13 bases of the junction unmatched. This CDR3 contains 19 residues. The CDR3: CASSEYATGLKSSYNEQFF. The CDR3 region has the DNA TGTGCCAGCAGTGAATACGCGACAGGGTTGAAGAGCTCCTACAATGAGCAGTTCTTC.

The chain employs TRBV28 and TRBJ2-4, with D possibly being TRBD1 (6 bases). Trimming took 6 bases from V and 1 from J, leaving 16 bases between them. The CDR3 totals 16 residues. Germline V CDR1 and CDR2: MDHEN, SYDVKM. The CDR3 nucleotides are TGTGCCAGCAGCGAACTGGGGGCCGGGGCCAAAAACATTCAGTACTTC. This gives the protein CASSELGAGAKNIQYF. Based on the CDR3 plus reference TRBV28 and TRBJ2-4, the full variable domain is DVKVTQSSRYLVKRTGEKVFLECVQDMDHENMFWYRQDPGLGLRLIYFSYDVKMKEKGDIPEGYSVSREKKERFSLILESASTNQTSMYLCASSELGAGAKNIQYFGAGTRLSVL.